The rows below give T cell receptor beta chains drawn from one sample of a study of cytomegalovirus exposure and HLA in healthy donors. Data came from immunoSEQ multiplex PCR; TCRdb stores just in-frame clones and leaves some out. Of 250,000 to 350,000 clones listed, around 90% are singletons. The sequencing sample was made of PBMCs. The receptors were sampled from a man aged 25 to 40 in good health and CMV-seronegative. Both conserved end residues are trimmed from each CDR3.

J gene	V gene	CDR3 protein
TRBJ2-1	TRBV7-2	ASSPGTSGYNEQF
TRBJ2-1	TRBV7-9	ASSLGQGGNEQF
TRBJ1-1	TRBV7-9	ASSRGSLNTEAF
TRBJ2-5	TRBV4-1	ASSLGPGQETQY
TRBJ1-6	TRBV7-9	ASREGASNSPLH
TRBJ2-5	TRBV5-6	ASSYRGGFQETQY
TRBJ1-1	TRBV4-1	ASSPPAGPNTEAF
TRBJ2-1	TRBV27	ASSSGGGSYNEQF
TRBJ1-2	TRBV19	ASSMLSGRGIDGYT
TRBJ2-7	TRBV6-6	ASSYSWGDYEQY
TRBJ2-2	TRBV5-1	ASSLRGQVTGELF
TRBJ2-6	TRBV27	ASSSGTGGFGANVLT
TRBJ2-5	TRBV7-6	ASSIRTGLETQY
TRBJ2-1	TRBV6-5	ASMGLGGIYNEQF
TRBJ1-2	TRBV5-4	ASSLVQGRGYT
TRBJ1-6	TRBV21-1	ASSLRTGGSGSPLH